This T cell receptor (beta chain) was retrieved from a study of Ad26.COV2.S vaccination and SARS-CoV-2 variants. At the level of the study: Administration of Ad26.COV2.S was intramuscular, either once or twice 56 days apart. Whole-study results and caveats: Measures of TCR breadth and depth may have fallen short of total T cell responses. Participants given vaccine showed non-spike TCR breadth similar to that of placebo recipients.

Treatment defined: 15 to 20 received Ad26.COV2.S at low or high dose, single or two shots; 5 received placebo; per-sample allocation not given. Sampling was done on day 63 after the first vaccine or placebo injection. The germline V and J ends were trimmed by 6 bases and 5 bases, with 5 bases remaining between them. Germline V gene sequence: CDR1 MDHEN, CDR2 SYDVKM. The CDR3 is 11 residues long. Data came from immunoSEQ multiplex PCR; TCRdb stores just in-frame clones and leaves some out. The sample includes 300,000 to 400,000 clones, roughly 89% of them seen just once. This clone appeared once. No antigen is known for it.

The V call is TRBV28, the J call TRBJ2-1; possibly TRBD1 for D (5 bases). The input for sequencing was peripheral blood, taken in a trial of Ad26.COV2.S vaccine versus placebo. This TCR was recovered from a person between 18 and 65 years old who received the Ad26.COV2.S COVID-19 vaccine or a placebo. The CDR3 loop is CASRDNNEQFF. In DNA form, the CDR3 reads TGTGCCAGCAGGGACAACAATGAGCAGTTCTTC. Full variable domain (outside the CDR3, taken from reference TRBV28 and TRBJ2-1): DVKVTQSSRYLVKRTGEKVFLECVQDMDHENMFWYRQDPGLGLRLIYFSYDVKMKEKGDIPEGYSVSREKKERFSLILESASTNQTSMYLCASRDNNEQFFGPGTRLTVL.